This TCR beta chain is drawn from a study of T-cell memory formation after mild COVID-19. This clonotype showed up many times. From germline, CDR1 is MGHDK and CDR2 SYGVNS. This CDR3 has 15 residues. The V gene lost 4 bases and the J gene lost 4 bases, with 13 bases spanning the gap. In TCRdb, the 5' RACE reads were re-called with MiXCR into one record per CDR3 protein. The sample holds some 30,000 distinct CDR3 sequences, less than 8% seen once. Material for sequencing was PBMCs or a T cell subset sorted from them (not recorded which). The chain joins TRBV25-1 to TRBJ2-2; tentative D call: TRBD2 (7 bases). The clonotype was recovered from an adult woman who had mild COVID-19 (a few samples of this study predate the infection). Cell type and time point are not known. In nucleotides, the CDR3 is TGTGCCAGCAGTGGGGGCGGGGGCTCCACCGGGGAGCTGTTTTTT. As protein: CASSGGGGSTGELFF.